The entry below describes one T cell receptor beta chain. Its antigen is unknown. Different DNA sequences within this sample yield the same CDR3. V gave up 2 bases and J gave up 0 bases, with 8 bases separating them. In germline, CDR1 is SQVTM, CDR2 ANQGSEA. The CDR3 runs 13 residues. The data are from a study of shared clonotypes between healthy human individuals. Several immunoSEQ plates received, in even portions, the genomic DNA of each subset. Clones were read by immunoSEQ multiplex PCR, and TCRdb kept only the in-frame ones, dropping some. This sample has roughly 2.2 million clones, with approximately 93% found just once. Study-wide points: Compared with memory subsets, naive subsets generally had larger estimated richness.

Sequencing was carried out using naive CD4+ T cells from PBMCs. The subset here: CD45RA+ positively selected. The receptor's source is a man younger than 35 in good health. Some clones in this sample may be carry-over from other donors' samples. This rearrangement joins TRBV29-1 to TRBJ2-7; TRBD2 might be the D (7 bases). The CDR3 here is CSVERGGSYEQYF. The CDR3 nucleotides are TGCAGCGTTGAAAGGGGGGGCTCCTACGAGCAGTACTTC.